These 30 T cell receptor beta chains were all obtained from the same sample, sequenced in a study of shared T cell receptors in the human thymus. Sequencing was performed with immunoSEQ multiplex PCR; in TCRdb, only in-frame clones are kept and a portion is missing. The sample records hundreds of thousands of clones, more than 85% being singletons. The sample consisted of thymocytes. The source of these receptors is a human donor.

The rearrangement uses TRBV7-2 and TRBJ2-2; no firm D call. CDR3 length equals 15 residues. Germline-derived CDR1 and CDR2 are SGHTA and FQGNSA. V was shortened by 5 bases and J by 4 bases, with 14 bases between the two germline ends. The CDR3 sequence: CASSPTAIATGELFF. For the CDR3, the DNA is TGTGCCAGCAGCCCAACTGCTATTGCCACCGGGGAGCTGTTTTTT.

This chain joins TRBV28 and TRBJ2-7; 8 nucleotides match TRBD1. CDR1 is MDHEN, CDR2 SYDVKM, per germline. With 5 bases clipped from V and 1 base from J, the junction kept 10 bases outside the gene matches. This CDR3 spans 16 amino acids. DNA of the CDR3: TGTGCCAGCAGTAAGACAGGGGCAGGTTGGTCCTACGAGCAGTACTTC. This gives the protein CASSKTGAGWSYEQYF.

The CDR3: CASSSERLSTDTQYF. CDR3 in DNA: TGTGCCAGCAGCTCGGAGCGCCTCAGCACAGATACGCAGTATTTT. The chain couples TRBV5-4 to TRBJ2-3; no clear D. Trimming shortened V by 3 bases and J by 0 bases, and 11 bases separated the two germline ends. Germline CDR1 is SGHNT and CDR2 is YYREEE (reference sequence). The CDR3 has 15 residues.

The V and J genes are TRBV7-2 and TRBJ2-5, with D maybe TRBD1 (6 bases). This CDR3 is built from 15 residues. Looked up from germline, CDR1 is SGHTA and CDR2 is FQGNSA. Trimming left V 4 bases short and J 3 bases short, with 15 bases between. CDR3 DNA: TGTGCCAGCAGCTCCCATCCGCCAGGGGAAGAGACCCAGTACTTC. It codes for CASSSHPPGEETQYF.

V usage is TRBV9 and J usage is TRBJ2-1, with 8 bases identical to TRBD1. The CDR3 loop spans 16 amino acids. Losses at the gene ends were 6 bases for V and 4 bases for J; bases not matched to a gene: 12. Germline CDR1 and CDR2: SGDLS and YYNGEE. The CDR3 DNA is TGTGCCAGCACCGGAGGAGGACAGGGAAGTTACAATGAGCAGTTCTTC. Encoded protein: CASTGGGQGSYNEQFF.

This clone was seen more than once but under ten times. The chain carries TRBV7-3 and TRBJ1-1; D is undetermined. V was trimmed by 2 bases and J by 0 bases, leaving 7 bases between them. CDR3 length: 14 amino acids. The germline V gene encodes CDR1 SGHTA and CDR2 FQGTGA. Written as DNA, the CDR3 is TGTGCCAGCAGCTTATTAGTATTGAACACTGAAGCTTTCTTT. Protein: CASSLLVLNTEAFF. The complete variable domain, with remaining parts taken from reference TRBV7-3 and TRBJ1-1, reads GAGVSQTPSNKVTEKGKYVELRCDPISGHTALYWYRQSLGQGPEFLIYFQGTGAADDSGLPNDRFFAVRPEGSVSTLKIQRTERGDSAVYLCASSLLVLNTEAFFGQGTRLTVV.

V is TRBV6-4 and J is TRBJ2-1, with TRBD1 identical over 8 bases. The CDR3 covers 15 residues. Unmatched junction bases numbered 6, after V lost 0 bases and J lost 8 bases. Germline V gene data show CDR1 as MRHNA and CDR2 as SNTAGT. The DNA of the CDR3 is TGTGCCAGCAGTGACTCGGCAGGGGGCTTTGATGAGCAGTTCTTC. It is translated as CASSDSAGGFDEQFF.

This clone was counted a single time. V and J are TRBV7-3 and TRBJ1-5; 10 nucleotides line up with TRBD1. The CDR3 spans 17 residues. Trimming cost V 6 bases and J 7 bases; bases outside gene matches: 15. CDR1 is SGHTA and CDR2 is FQGTGA in the germline V gene. CDR3 sequence (DNA): TGTGCCAGCAGATTATCCCGGGACAGGGGAAAACTGCAGCCCCAGCATTTT. Its translation is CASRLSRDRGKLQPQHF.

The table lists this clone with a count of one. The chain has TRBV7-2 and TRBJ2-3; 8 nucleotides align to TRBD1. Germline CDR1 is SGHTA and CDR2 is FQGNSA. Losses at the gene ends were 1 base for V and 2 bases for J; bases not matched to a gene: 5. The CDR3 length is 16 residues. Here the CDR3 DNA reads TGTGCCAGCAGCTTAGGCGACAGGGGAACCACAGATACGCAGTATTTT. Protein sequence: CASSLGDRGTTDTQYF.

The chain is built from TRBV10-3 and TRBJ2-1; D assignment may be TRBD1 or TRBD2 (5 bases each). Germline CDR1 and CDR2: ENHRY and SYGVKD. V shed 2 bases and J shed 7 bases, with 21 bases lying between them. This CDR3 contains 17 residues. CDR3 sequence (DNA): TGTGCCATCAGTGAGGGTTGGGGGACGAAAAAAGGAAATGAGCAGTTCTTC. This sequence encodes CAISEGWGTKKGNEQFF.

The chain combines TRBV28 with TRBJ2-7, with D tentatively TRBD1 (5 bases). The CDR3 is 14 residues long. CDR1 and CDR2 from the germline V gene are MDHEN and SYDVKM. The germline V and J ends were trimmed by 6 bases and 2 bases, with 14 bases remaining between them. CDR3 bases: TGTGCCAGCAGCTTGCAGGGCAACCCCTACGAGCAGTACTTC. It translates to CASSLQGNPYEQYF.

The V and J genes are TRBV6-1 and TRBJ1-1; TRBD1 matches 9 bases. V shed 6 bases and J 2 bases; nucleotides not matched to a gene: 4. This CDR3 comprises 14 residues. Germline values: CDR1 MNHNS, CDR2 SASEGT. CDR3 bases: TGTGCCAGCAGGAGGGGACAGGGAAACACTGAAGCTTTCTTT. Amino acid sequence: CASRRGQGNTEAFF.

The chain carries TRBV30 and TRBJ2-1, with 8 bases fitting TRBD2. CDR3 size: 15 residues. Germline CDR1 reads GTSNPN; CDR2 reads SVGIG (reference sequence). The V and J ends lost 5 bases and 7 bases, in that order; junction bases with no gene match: 13. The CDR3 is CAWFMSGSLRNEQFF. DNA of the CDR3: TGTGCCTGGTTCATGAGCGGGAGTTTGAGGAATGAGCAGTTCTTC.

The V call is TRBV5-8, the J call TRBJ1-5, with unresolved D. The germline V gene has CDR1 SGHTS and CDR2 YDEGEE. CDR3 size: 13 residues. V lost 2 bases and J 3 bases, leaving 6 bases between the germline ends. The CDR3 sequence is CASSFPPNQPQHF. In DNA form, the CDR3 reads TGTGCCAGCAGCTTTCCACCCAATCAGCCCCAGCATTTT.

This chain links TRBV27 with TRBJ2-7; 12 bases are shared with TRBD1. The J segment lost 2 bases and the V segment lost 5 bases, leaving 13 bases of the junction unmatched. The CDR3 length is 18 residues. Germline V gives CDR1 MNHEY, CDR2 SMNVEV (reference sequence). For the CDR3, the DNA is TGTGCCAGCAGTCCTCAACCCGGGACAGGGGGCTCAACCTACGAGCAGTACTTC. Its protein is CASSPQPGTGGSTYEQYF.

The chain is built from TRBV29-1 and TRBJ2-7, with D tentatively TRBD2 (5 bases). The CDR3 is 17 residues long. The germline V gene has CDR1 SQVTM and CDR2 ANQGSEA. Trimming took off 3 bases at V and 1 base at J, with 22 bases between the two ends. The CDR3 nucleotides read TGCAGCGTTGACCGGCTAAATGGAGGATCACATTCCTACGAGCAGTACTTC. It encodes CSVDRLNGGSHSYEQYF.

The chain recombines TRBV28 with TRBJ2-7, with 12 bases identical to TRBD2. The CDR3 runs 19 residues. Germline CDR1 MDHEN, CDR2 SYDVKM. The V segment lost 0 bases and the J segment 6 bases; nucleotides outside the gene matches: 15. This chain's CDR3 is CASSLCGERLAGAPREQYF. CDR3 DNA: TGTGCCAGCAGTTTATGTGGGGAGAGACTAGCGGGAGCACCTCGCGAGCAGTACTTC.

The V and J genes are TRBV7-2 and TRBJ1-5; D gene uncertain. This CDR3 is 19 amino acids long. Germline loops: CDR1 SGHTA, CDR2 FQGNSA. Trimming pared 0 bases from V and 3 bases from J, leaving 21 bases between. The CDR3, as DNA: TGTGCCAGCAGCTTAGCGTATTACGCAGTCTACCCTCACAATCAGCCCCAGCATTTT. Translated, it gives CASSLAYYAVYPHNQPQHF.

The chain links TRBV19 to TRBJ1-5; no clear D. CDR1 and CDR2 (germline): LNHDA, SQIVND (reference sequence). The V gene lost 7 bases and the J gene lost 0 bases, with 7 bases spanning the gap. This CDR3 region has 13 residues. The CDR3 loop is CASIGYSNQPQHF. CDR3 coding DNA: TGTGCCAGTATCGGGTATAGCAATCAGCCCCAGCATTTT.

The chain links TRBV7-8 to TRBJ2-1; D might be TRBD2 (6 bases). This CDR3 contains 18 residues. Per germline, CDR1 SGHVS and CDR2 FQNEAQ. V lost 1 base, J lost 1 base, and 17 bases lay in between. CDR3 bases: TGTGCCAGCAGCTTAGAAACCGGGACTCCTGATTCCTACAATGAGCAGTTCTTC. Its protein product is CASSLETGTPDSYNEQFF.

This clone occurred once. V gene TRBV28 combines with J gene TRBJ2-1, with 8 bases matching TRBD2. The germline V gene encodes CDR1 MDHEN and CDR2 SYDVKM. The CDR3 length is 14 residues. The V and J ends lost 1 base and 4 bases, in that order; junction bases with no gene match: 0. This CDR3 is CASSLLAGYNEQFF. CDR3 sequence (DNA): TGTGCCAGCAGTTTATTAGCGGGGTACAATGAGCAGTTCTTC.

The rearrangement uses TRBV20-1 and TRBJ2-5; D may be TRBD1 or TRBD2 (5 bases each). The CDR3 consists of 11 residues. The V gene lost 6 bases and the J gene lost 14 bases, with 19 bases spanning the gap. Germline V gives CDR1 DFQATT, CDR2 SNEGSKA (reference sequence). The CDR3 nucleotides read TGCAGTGCCCTCAACCCGGGACCGTCTTACTTC. Its protein is CSALNPGPSYF.

This clone was detected once. This chain joins TRBV9 and TRBJ1-2, with D perhaps TRBD1 (5 bases). This CDR3 region has 15 residues. V lost 3 bases and J lost 2, with 14 bases in between. Germline CDR1 is SGDLS and CDR2 is YYNGEE. CDR3 nucleotide sequence: TGTGCCAGCAGCGCGCCACCGGGACCCAACTATGGCTACACCTTC. This codes for CASSAPPGPNYGYTF.

This clone has just a few counts. The chain combines TRBV7-6 with TRBJ2-2; D is unclear. V was clipped by 3 bases and J by 6 bases, with 5 bases between them. Per the germline V gene, CDR1 is SGHVS and CDR2 is FNYEAQ. The CDR3 has 12 amino acids. CDR3 sequence: CASSFPSGELFF. The CDR3 coding sequence is TGTGCCAGCAGCTTTCCATCCGGGGAGCTGTTTTTT.

This rearrangement joins TRBV27 to TRBJ2-7; TRBD1 matches 9 bases. Germline CDR1 reads MNHEY; CDR2 reads SMNVEV (reference sequence). J gave up 6 bases and V 6 bases, and 18 bases lay outside the gene matches. The CDR3 has 17 residues. CDR3 coding DNA: TGTGCCAGCAGCCATTCCACAGGGGGCGAAAAGGGCTCCGAGCAGTACTTC. Protein product: CASSHSTGGEKGSEQYF.

Only a few counts were recorded for this clone. The CDR3 region is CASCSGIPSYNEQFF. CDR3 DNA: TGTGCCAGCTGTAGCGGGATCCCTTCCTACAATGAGCAGTTCTTC. J is TRBJ2-1 and V is TRBV28; 8 nucleotides line up with TRBD2. The CDR3 is 15 residues long. J lost 1 base, V lost 8 bases, and 7 bases had no gene match. Germline CDR1 is MDHEN and CDR2 is SYDVKM.

V gene TRBV25-1 combines with J gene TRBJ2-7; a possible D gene is TRBD2 (7 bases). Trimming shortened V by 10 bases and J by 5 bases, and 21 bases separated the two germline ends. Germline lookup yields CDR1 MGHDK and CDR2 SYGVNS. CDR3 length equals 14 residues. For the CDR3, the DNA is TGTGCCACCCACCGGGGACGGGGGGCCAACGAGCAGTACTTC. Translating gives CATHRGRGANEQYF.

The chain has TRBV7-2 and TRBJ2-7, with D possibly being TRBD2 (5 bases). Germline CDR1 reads SGHTA; CDR2 reads FQGNSA. V lost 5 bases and J 2 bases, leaving 16 bases between the germline ends. The CDR3 runs to 15 residues. CDR3 sequence (DNA): TGTGCCAGCAGCCCGGGGTGGGTCGAACCCTACGAGCAGTACTTC. Translating it yields CASSPGWVEPYEQYF.

CDR3 in amino acids: CASSPRLAGGGNEQFF. The CDR3 bases are TGTGCCAGCTCACCCAGACTAGCGGGAGGAGGTAATGAGCAGTTCTTC. The chain joins TRBV18 to TRBJ2-1, with 13 bases aligning to TRBD2. The CDR3 runs 16 residues. Germline CDR1 KGHSH, CDR2 LQKENI. J was trimmed by 7 bases and V by 3 bases; bases with no gene match: 6.

The V call is TRBV30, the J call TRBJ2-7; D not certain. Germline-derived CDR1 and CDR2 are GTSNPN and SVGIG (reference sequence). This CDR3 has 13 residues. The V end was cut by 3 bases, the J end by 0 bases, with 9 bases between. Here the CDR3 reads CAWRNRGSYEQYF. CDR3 bases: TGTGCCTGGAGAAATCGTGGCTCCTACGAGCAGTACTTC.